The 14 T cell receptor beta chains given below trace back to one sample, sequenced in a study of patients and donors after allogeneic stem cell transplantation (dated by TCRdb to the early 2020s). Library generation was performed with RT-PCR. Instrument on record: NextSeq 550. TCRdb applied fastp at Q25 and MiXCR to the public reads, then kept only in-frame beta chains. Every entry covers one CDR3 protein and lists the most common genes and DNA from its rows. The sample table contains about 25,000 distinct CDR3 sequences; only one count was recorded for 7.5% to 9% of them. The ten largest clonotypes hold approximately 48% of the sample. Input material: blood, either unsorted or a sorted T cell fraction (not recorded which). These receptors came from a human donor who was either an allogeneic HSCT recipient or a stem cell or donor lymphocyte infusion donor (not recorded which). It is not recorded whose cells these are; they may come from a transplant donor.

There are a few counts of this clonotype. The chain employs TRBV4-2 and TRBJ1-1; 7 nucleotides align to TRBD1. The CDR3 contains 14 residues. Germline CDR1 and CDR2: LGHNA and YNFKEQ. The V and J ends lost 4 bases and 3 bases, in that order; junction bases with no gene match: 5. In DNA form, the CDR3 reads TGTGCCAGCAGCCTCACAGGGGAGGACACTGAAGCTTTCTTT. Translated, it gives CASSLTGEDTEAFF.

A few counts support this clonotype. The V gene is TRBV9, the J gene TRBJ2-1, with TRBD2 identical over 7 bases. V shed 0 bases and J 0 bases; nucleotides not matched to a gene: 12. Germline V gene sequence: CDR1 SGDLS, CDR2 YYNGEE. The CDR3 is 19 amino acids. This CDR3 is CASSVAFVCGGSSYNEQFF. The CDR3 DNA sequence: TGTGCCAGCAGCGTAGCTTTTGTGTGCGGGGGAAGCTCCTACAATGAGCAGTTCTTC.

The CDR3 DNA follows: TGTGCCAGCAACCCGGGACAGGGGACGGAAGCTTTCTTT. Encoded protein: CASNPGQGTEAFF. The V gene is TRBV28, the J gene TRBJ1-1; TRBD1 aligns across 10 bases. The CDR3 consists of 13 residues. V was clipped by 7 bases and J by 8 bases; unmatched bases: 7. Looked up from germline, CDR1 is MDHEN and CDR2 is SYDVKM.

In this sample, this clonotype turned up many times. This chain links TRBV29-1 with TRBJ2-2, with unresolved D. Germline lookup yields CDR1 SQVTM and CDR2 ANQGSEA. The CDR3 is made up of 12 amino acids. Trimming pared 7 bases from V and 5 bases from J, leaving 11 bases between. The CDR3 nucleotides read TGCAGCGCCCTCGATGTAACCGGGGAGCTGTTTTTT. It yields the protein CSALDVTGELFF.

The chain employs TRBV3-1 and TRBJ2-3; TRBD2 is a possible D gene (7 bases). The CDR3 consists of 14 residues. Trimming stripped 2 bases from V and 3 bases from J, with 9 bases between. The germline V gene has CDR1 LGHDT and CDR2 YNNKEL (reference sequence). CDR3 sequence (DNA): TGTGCCAGCAGCCAACGGGGGGCTACAGATACGCAGTATTTT. As protein: CASSQRGATDTQYF.

This clonotype was detected a few times. The chain couples TRBV11-3 to TRBJ2-4; D is perhaps TRBD2 (6 bases). V was pared by 5 bases and J by 0 bases, with 14 bases between. Germline assignment: CDR1 SGHNT and CDR2 YENEEA. The CDR3 is 16 amino acids. CDR3 DNA sequence: TGTGCCAGCAGCCCTGGGCAGGGACTAGCCAAAAACATTCAGTACTTC. As protein: CASSPGQGLAKNIQYF.

Many counts were recorded for this clonotype. The chain combines TRBV2 with TRBJ2-1, with 8 nucleotides matching TRBD2. CDR1 and CDR2 from the germline V gene are SNHLY and FYNNEI. Trimming removed 4 bases from V and 4 bases from J; junction bases left unmatched: 6. The CDR3 is 15 residues long. The CDR3 DNA reads as TGTGCCAGCAGTGTTGACGGGGGGGGGTACAATGAGCAGTTCTTC. Its translation is CASSVDGGGYNEQFF.

This clonotype was seen repeatedly, ten times or more. This sequence joins TRBV28 and TRBJ2-7; D unclear. The germline gives CDR1 MDHEN, CDR2 SYDVKM. Trimming removed 1 base from V and 3 bases from J, with 4 bases in between. The CDR3 length is 12 residues. For the CDR3, the DNA is TGTGCCAGCAGTTTATTAGGCTACGAGCAGTACTTC. This gives the protein CASSLLGYEQYF.

The V and J genes are TRBV19 and TRBJ1-5; TRBD1 matches 8 bases. J gave up 6 bases and V 7 bases, and 14 bases lay outside the gene matches. Germline V CDR1 and CDR2: LNHDA, SQIVND (reference sequence). The CDR3 runs to 16 residues. The CDR3 region has the DNA TGTGCCAGTATCCCAAGCCGGGACAGGAAATTTCAGCCCCAGCATTTT. This sequence encodes CASIPSRDRKFQPQHF.

By sample fraction, this clonotype is medium-sized (0.01 to 0.1%). The chain combines TRBV3-1 with TRBJ2-3, with a weak D call TRBD2 (7 bases). Germline CDR1 is LGHDT and CDR2 is YNNKEL (reference sequence). CDR3 length equals 14 residues. The V end lost 3 bases, the J end lost 3 bases, and 10 bases lay between the germline ends. For the CDR3, the DNA is TGTGCCAGCAGCCAGCGGGGGCATACAGATACGCAGTATTTT. Encoded protein: CASSQRGHTDTQYF.

In this sample, this clonotype turned up many times. This rearrangement joins TRBV12-3 or TRBV12-4 to TRBJ2-2, with 7 bases aligning to TRBD2. The length of the CDR3 is 15 residues. With V trimmed by 6 bases and J by 0 bases, 4 bases remained unmatched. The DNA for the CDR3 is TGTGCCAGCAGGCCTAGCGGAGCGAACACCGGGGAGCTGTTTTTT. It yields the protein CASRPSGANTGELFF.

The sample holds many counts of this clonotype. The chain uses TRBV6-1 and TRBJ1-5, with a tentative D call TRBD1 (5 bases). The CDR3 extends over 17 amino acids. Germline assignment: CDR1 MNHNS and CDR2 SASEGT. V lost 7 bases and J 7 bases, leaving 26 bases between the germline ends. The CDR3 bases are TGTGCCAGCATGGGTAGGATAGGTGGTAGGGGCAGGCAGCCCCAGCATTTT. Residues: CASMGRIGGRGRQPQHF.

In DNA form, the CDR3 reads TGTGCCAGTAAAGGACAGCTGAACACCGGGGAGCTGTTTTTT. The encoded protein is CASKGQLNTGELFF. This chain links TRBV19 with TRBJ2-2; D perhaps matches TRBD1 (6 bases). V was clipped by 7 bases and J by 1 base, with 10 bases between them. The CDR3 contains 14 residues. Germline V lookup: CDR1 LNHDA, CDR2 SQIVND (reference sequence).

This clonotype has just a few counts. The chain is built from TRBV4-2 and TRBJ1-4, with a possible D match to TRBD1 (6 bases). V was cut by 0 bases and J by 4 bases, with 9 bases left in between. This CDR3 is built from 15 residues. Germline V lookup: CDR1 LGHNA, CDR2 YNFKEQ. The CDR3 region has the DNA TGTGCCAGCAGCCAAGATTCAGGGGTTAATGAAAAACTGTTTTTT. Translated: CASSQDSGVNEKLFF.